This T cell receptor beta chain was identified during a study of blood T cell repertoires in COVID-19 (TCRdb year 2020). Broadly, across the study: Samples covering the acute and convalescent phases of COVID-19 were provided by collaborators in the United States, Italy and Spain. The prospective study material was composed of cDNA or gDNA derived from T cells, B-cell-depleted T cells, or PBMCs. The repertoires were released in a freely available public database meant as a resource for research on the immune response to SARS-CoV-2. The samples were drawn from the first 160 participants of the ongoing ImmuneRACE study and from some 1,300 subjects provided by 6 global collaborators. Where available, HLA class I and class II types were taken from metadata supplied by the sample provider and were not determined by assay-based typing. The dataset comprised deeply sampled blood TCRbeta repertoires from subjects exposed to, actively infected with, or recovered from COVID-19. The sample metadata nearly always contained a de-identified subject ID, COVID-19 status, age in years and sex.

In the prospective study, participants were about 18 to 95 years old, resided in about two dozen geographic areas of the United States, and were enrolled through a virtual design. In the prospective study, participants were assigned to cohorts based on the clinical history participants reported in a screening survey and a study questionnaire. ImmuneRACE Cohort 3 recovered participants were defined by two consecutive negative NP/OP PCR tests, healthcare professional clearance, or symptom resolution. In the prospective study, whole blood, serum and a nasopharyngeal or oropharyngeal swab were collected from each participant by mobile phlebotomists. Participants in the prospective study had the option to provide additional blood draws and questionnaires over a roughly 2-month period. Prospective study blood samples were shipped either frozen or at room temperature before DNA extraction. TCRbeta CDR3 regions were amplified from genomic DNA using the immunoSEQ Assay, a bias-controlled multiplex PCR. As for the original processing: Nucleated cell counts per sample were estimated from amplification of reference gene primers within the assay. To quantify the absolute abundance of each unique TCRbeta CDR3 rearrangement, sequence reads were collapsed and filtered. For each sample, productive Simpson clonality was calculated by taking the square root of Simpson's diversity index across productive rearrangements. TCRdb retrieved this table from immuneACCESS and kept in-frame rearrangements only. Not all clones are present; in checked studies, unresolved V genes account for under half, and no reason is known for the remainder. The V and J calls and clone size come from that table; D and trimming were worked out from the DNA. This sample lists about 200,000 clones; around 84% were detected once. Together, the top ten hold under 20% of the sample.

Details on this clone: The antigen it binds to is not known. No clone much larger than this one lies a single base away; base qualities are absent.

What the authors observed across the whole study: How much clinical and demographic metadata was included differed by source and by participant, and the metadata was provided uncurated.

Sequencing was done on a sample of PBMCs or T cells enriched from blood (not recorded which). The receptor was isolated from a man between 35 and 55 years old who had recovered from COVID-19.

The nucleotides are TGTGCCAGCAGACTAGACGGCTACAATGAGCAGTTCTTC. Translated, this is CASRLDGYNEQFF. The chain uses TRBV3-1 (or the pseudogene TRBV3-2) and TRBJ2-1; possibly the D gene is TRBD2, per 5 matching bases. Reading the germline V gene (reference sequence) gives CDR1 LGHDT and CDR2 YNNKEL. V gives up 6 bases and J gives up 3 bases, and the segment between their germline ends measures 9 bases. The CDR3 runs 13 residues from the cysteine to the phenylalanine. Only CDR3 DNA remains: 39 bases, in frame from the first base.